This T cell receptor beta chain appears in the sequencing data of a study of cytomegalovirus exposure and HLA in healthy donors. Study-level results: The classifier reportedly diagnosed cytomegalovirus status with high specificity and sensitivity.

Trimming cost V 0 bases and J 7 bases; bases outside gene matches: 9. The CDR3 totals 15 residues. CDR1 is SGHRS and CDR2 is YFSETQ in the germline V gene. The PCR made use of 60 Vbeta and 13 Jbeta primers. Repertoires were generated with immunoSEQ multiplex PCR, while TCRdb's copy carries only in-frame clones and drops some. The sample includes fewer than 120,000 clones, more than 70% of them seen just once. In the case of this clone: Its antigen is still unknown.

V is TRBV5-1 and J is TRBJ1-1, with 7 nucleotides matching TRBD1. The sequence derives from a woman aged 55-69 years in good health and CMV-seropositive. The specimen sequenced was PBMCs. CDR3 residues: CASSLAVGRGNEAFF. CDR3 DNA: TGCGCCAGCAGCTTGGCTGTCGGCAGGGGGAATGAAGCTTTCTTT. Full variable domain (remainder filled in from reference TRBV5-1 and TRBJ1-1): KAGVTQTPRYLIKTRGQQVTLSCSPISGHRSVSWYQQTPGQGLQFLFEYFSETQRNKGNFPGRFSGRQFSNSRSEMNVSTLELGDSALYLCASSLAVGRGNEAFFGQGTRLTVV.